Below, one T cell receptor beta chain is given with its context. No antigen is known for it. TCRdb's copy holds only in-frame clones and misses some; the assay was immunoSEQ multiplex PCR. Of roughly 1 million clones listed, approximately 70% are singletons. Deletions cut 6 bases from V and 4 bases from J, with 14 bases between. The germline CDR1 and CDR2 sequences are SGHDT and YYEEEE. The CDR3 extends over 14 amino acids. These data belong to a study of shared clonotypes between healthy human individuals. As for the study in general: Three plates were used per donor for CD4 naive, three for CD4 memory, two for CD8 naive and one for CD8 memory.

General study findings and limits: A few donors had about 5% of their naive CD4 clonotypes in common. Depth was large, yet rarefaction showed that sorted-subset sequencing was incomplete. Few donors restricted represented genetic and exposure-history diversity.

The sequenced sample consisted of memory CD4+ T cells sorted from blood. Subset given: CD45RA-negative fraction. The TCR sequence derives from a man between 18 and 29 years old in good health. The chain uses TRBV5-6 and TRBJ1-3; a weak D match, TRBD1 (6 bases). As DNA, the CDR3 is TGTGCCAGCAACCCCACAGGGTCCGGAAACACCATATATTTT. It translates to CASNPTGSGNTIYF.